This T cell receptor beta chain is drawn from a study of somatic mutations in cytotoxic T cells in rheumatoid arthritis. At the level of the study: Certain V beta antibody-stained T-cell populations, V beta1+ cells sequenced for TCRB among them, were flow-sorted to nearly 100% purity.

Comment on this clone: Its antigen is not known.

Study-level points and caveats: Patients with rheumatoid arthritis did not differ significantly from age-matched healthy controls in CD8+ T-cell clonality. Per patient, the largest CD8+ clone was found to exceed 20% of CD8+ cells in about an eighth of the roughly 65 cases.

This table comes from immunoSEQ multiplex PCR, and its TCRdb copy is limited to in-frame clones, with some not included. The sample lists some 25,000 clones, around 80% occurring once. The receptor's source is a man aged 45-60 years in good health. Sequenced sample: CD8+ T cells sorted from blood.

CDR3 in amino acids: CASSERAGRRTPSSYNEQFF. In nucleotides, the CDR3 is TGTGCCAGCAGTGAACGGGCGGGACGGAGGACCCCTAGCTCCTACAATGAGCAGTTCTTC. The V call is TRBV6-1, the J call TRBJ2-1; possibly TRBD2 for D (6 bases). Germline V gene sequence: CDR1 MNHNS, CDR2 SASEGT. V was shortened by 2 bases and J by 0 bases, with 23 bases between the two germline ends. The length of the CDR3 is 20 residues.